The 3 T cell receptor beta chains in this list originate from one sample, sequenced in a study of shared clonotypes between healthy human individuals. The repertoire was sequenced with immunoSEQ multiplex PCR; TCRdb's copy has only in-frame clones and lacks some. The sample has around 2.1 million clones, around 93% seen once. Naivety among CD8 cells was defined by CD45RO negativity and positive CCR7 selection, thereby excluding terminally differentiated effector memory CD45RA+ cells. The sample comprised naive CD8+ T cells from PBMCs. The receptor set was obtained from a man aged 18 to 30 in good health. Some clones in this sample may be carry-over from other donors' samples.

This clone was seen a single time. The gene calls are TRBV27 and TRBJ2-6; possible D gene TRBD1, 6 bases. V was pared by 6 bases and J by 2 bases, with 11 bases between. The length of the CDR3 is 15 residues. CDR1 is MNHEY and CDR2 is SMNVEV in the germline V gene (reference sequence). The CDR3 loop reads CASSHRVTGANVLTF. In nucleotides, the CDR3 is TGTGCCAGCAGCCACAGGGTAACTGGGGCCAACGTCCTGACTTTC. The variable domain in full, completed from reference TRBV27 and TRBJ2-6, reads EAQVTQNPRYLITVTGKKLTVTCSQNMNHEYMSWYRQDPGLGLRQIYYSMNVEVTDKGDVPEGYKVSRKEKRNFPLILESPSPNQTSLYFCASSHRVTGANVLTFGAGSRLTVL.

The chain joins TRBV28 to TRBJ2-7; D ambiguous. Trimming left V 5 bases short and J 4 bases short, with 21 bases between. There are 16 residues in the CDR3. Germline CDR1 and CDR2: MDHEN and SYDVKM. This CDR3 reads CASSPSPPRVDYEQYF. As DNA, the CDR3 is TGTGCCAGCAGTCCCTCGCCTCCTAGGGTCGATTACGAGCAGTACTTC. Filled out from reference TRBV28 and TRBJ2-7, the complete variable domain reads DVKVTQSSRYLVKRTGEKVFLECVQDMDHENMFWYRQDPGLGLRLIYFSYDVKMKEKGDIPEGYSVSREKKERFSLILESASTNQTSMYLCASSPSPPRVDYEQYFGPGTRLTVT.

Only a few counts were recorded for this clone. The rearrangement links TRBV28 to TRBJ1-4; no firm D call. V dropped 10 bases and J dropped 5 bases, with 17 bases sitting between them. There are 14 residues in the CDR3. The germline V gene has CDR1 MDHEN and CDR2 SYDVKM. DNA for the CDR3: TGTGCCATCCACTCCCGGGAATTCAATGAAAAACTGTTTTTT. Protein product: CAIHSREFNEKLFF.